A single sample is the source of the 30 T cell receptor beta chains below, sequenced in a study of T cell repertoires in cytomegalovirus infection (dated by TCRdb to about 2019). The treatment or condition tag for this specimen amounts to: in vitro stimulation with specific CMV peptide epitopes to enrich CMV-specific T cells. The sequencing machine was an Illumina HiSeq 1500. The public reads were reprocessed in TCRdb via fastp at Q25 and MiXCR, keeping in-frame beta chains. Every CDR3 protein is listed once, alongside the most common genes and DNA of its rows. This sample lists fewer than 850,000 distinct CDR3 sequences; 25% to 35% were detected once. Approximately 14% of the sample lies in the top ten. Their antigens are not known. The sequenced sample was cultured CD8+ T cells from PBMCs, obtained from culture after CMV antigen stimulation. These TCRs come from a human donor in good health (CMV status not recorded). Some clones in this sample may be carry-over from other donors' samples.

In regard to this clonotype: A much bigger clone sits one base away, suggesting this may be a read error. This rearrangement joins TRBV7-8 to TRBJ2-2; possibly TRBD1 or TRBD2 for D (5 bases each). Trimming stripped 5 bases from V and 10 bases from J, with 17 bases between. The germline V gene has CDR1 SGHVS and CDR2 FQNEAQ. CDR3 length equals 14 residues. In DNA, the CDR3 is TGTGCCAGCAGCACCCGAGGGGCGATCGAGGAGCTGTTTTTT. It codes for CASSTRGAIEELFF.

The V and J genes are TRBV19 and TRBJ1-5, with D maybe TRBD1 (6 bases). Germline lookup yields CDR1 LNHDA and CDR2 SQIVND (reference sequence). The germline V and J ends were trimmed by 7 bases and 4 bases, with 14 bases remaining between them. The length of the CDR3 is 14 residues. The CDR3 protein is CASKEQGVNQPQHF. CDR3 nucleotide sequence: TGTGCCAGTAAGGAACAGGGAGTGAATCAGCCCCAGCATTTT.

There are many counts of this clonotype. The rearrangement joins TRBV7-8 to TRBJ1-2; TRBD1 matches at 7 bases. This CDR3 comprises 14 residues. Germline CDR1 SGHVS, CDR2 FQNEAQ. The trim removed 5 bases at V and 2 bases at J, leaving 5 bases unmatched. CDR3 residues: CASSPTGSNYGYTF. The CDR3 DNA is TGTGCCAGCAGCCCGACAGGGAGCAACTATGGCTACACCTTC.

This chain uses TRBV6-8 with TRBJ1-6; D remains unclear. V lost 2 bases and J 16 bases, leaving 12 bases between the germline ends. Germline V gene lookup returns CDR1 MNHGY and CDR2 SAAAGT. CDR3 size: 12 residues. The CDR3 DNA follows: TGTGCCAGCAGTTACCTCCCCCCGGAGCTCCACTTT. This encodes CASSYLPPELHF.

The J gene is TRBJ2-7, the V gene TRBV7-9; D is perhaps TRBD1 (5 bases). Germline CDR1 is SEHNR and CDR2 is FQNEAQ (reference sequence). This CDR3 has 15 amino acids. Trimming removed 2 bases from V and 3 bases from J, with 14 bases in between. This CDR3 reads CASSLSPTGDYEQYF. The DNA of the CDR3 is TGTGCCAGCAGCTTAAGCCCCACAGGAGACTACGAGCAGTACTTC.

The chain has TRBV7-9 and TRBJ2-7; tentative D call: TRBD1 (6 bases). This CDR3 spans 12 amino acids. Germline loops: CDR1 SEHNR, CDR2 FQNEAQ (reference sequence). V shed 4 bases and J shed 10 bases, with 14 bases lying between them. This CDR3 reads CASSSEDRNQYF. CDR3 coding DNA: TGTGCCAGCAGCTCAGAGGACAGAAACCAGTACTTC.

The chain couples TRBV7-9 to TRBJ1-1, with a possible D match to TRBD1 (6 bases). The CDR3 spans 16 residues. The V gene lost 4 bases and the J gene lost 1 base, with 16 bases spanning the gap. Germline loops: CDR1 SEHNR, CDR2 FQNEAQ (reference sequence). CDR3: CASSSPRGQANTEAFF. For the CDR3, the DNA is TGTGCCAGCAGCTCCCCCCGGGGACAAGCGAACACTGAAGCTTTCTTT. Using reference TRBV7-9 and TRBJ1-1 for the parts outside the CDR3, the full variable domain is DTGVSQNPRHKITKRGQNVTFRCDPISEHNRLYWYRQTLGQGPEFLTYFQNEAQLEKSRLLSDRFSAERPKGSFSTLEIQRTEQGDSAMYLCASSSPRGQANTEAFFGQGTRLTVV.

The genes are TRBV27 and TRBJ2-3, with D unclear. This CDR3 contains 16 residues. Trimming stripped 2 bases from V and 0 bases from J, with 12 bases between. The germline CDR1 and CDR2 sequences are MNHEY and SMNVEV (reference sequence). CDR3: CASSLLGYRSTDTQYF. Here the CDR3 DNA reads TGTGCCAGCAGTTTACTGGGGTACAGAAGCACAGATACGCAGTATTTT.

The J gene is TRBJ2-7, the V gene TRBV12-5; unclear D gene. Germline V gene sequence: CDR1 LGHNT, CDR2 FRNRAP. This CDR3 region has 12 residues. Trimming shortened V by 7 bases and J by 2 bases, and 9 bases separated the two germline ends. CDR3 region: CASDVGAYEQYF. In DNA form, the CDR3 reads TGTGCTAGTGACGTGGGTGCCTACGAGCAGTACTTC.

V is TRBV5-4 and J is TRBJ2-1, with D possibly called TRBD1 or TRBD2 (5 bases each). V lost 4 bases and J lost 5, with 19 bases in between. Germline-derived CDR1 and CDR2 are SGHNT and YYREEE (reference sequence). CDR3 size: 16 residues. The CDR3 sequence: CASSTPGRETDNEQFF. CDR3 nucleotides: TGTGCCAGCAGCACCCCTGGCAGGGAGACAGACAATGAGCAGTTCTTC.

The chain is built from TRBV2 and TRBJ1-2, with 10 bases that match TRBD1. V gave up 8 bases and J gave up 4 bases; unmatched junction bases: 7. The CDR3 has 14 residues. Germline V gene data show CDR1 as SNHLY and CDR2 as FYNNEI. CDR3 loop: CASSMTGGAYGYTF. The CDR3, as DNA: TGTGCCAGCTCCATGACAGGGGGCGCCTATGGCTACACCTTC.

This clonotype was counted at least ten times. The chain links TRBV6-6 to TRBJ2-7; 7 bases are shared with TRBD1. This CDR3 is 15 amino acids long. V dropped 5 bases and J dropped 0; count of bases not matched to a gene: 7. CDR1 is MNHNY and CDR2 is SVGAGI in the germline V gene (reference sequence). In nucleotides, the CDR3 is TGTGCCAGCAGTATAACAGGGGACCTCTCCTACGAGCAGTACGTC. Amino acids: CASSITGDLSYEQYV.

The J gene is TRBJ1-5, the V gene TRBV12-3 or TRBV12-4, with TRBD1 as a possible D gene (6 bases). The CDR3 covers 17 residues. The V end was cut by 3 bases, the J end by 0 bases, with 15 bases between. DNA of the CDR3: TGTGCCAGCAGTTTCAACCTGCAGGGGTATAGCAATCAGCCCCAGCATTTT. It encodes CASSFNLQGYSNQPQHF.

This clonotype was observed at least ten times. The rearrangement links TRBV7-6 to TRBJ2-5, with TRBD1 as a possible D gene (6 bases). Per the germline V gene, CDR1 is SGHVS and CDR2 is FNYEAQ. V was clipped by 5 bases and J by 0 bases, with 10 bases between them. CDR3 length: 14 amino acids. CDR3 amino acids: CASSRTAYQETQYF. The CDR3 nucleotides are TGTGCCAGCAGCCGGACAGCGTACCAAGAGACCCAGTACTTC.

This clonotype occurred a few times. The chain employs TRBV7-6 and TRBJ1-1; 9 bases agree with TRBD1. Germline V CDR1 and CDR2: SGHVS, FNYEAQ. The CDR3 runs 15 residues. The J segment lost 5 bases and the V segment lost 1 base, leaving 5 bases of the junction unmatched. CDR3 sequence (DNA): TGTGCCAGCAGCTTAGACAGGACAGGGGATACTGAAGCTTTCTTT. Its translation is CASSLDRTGDTEAFF.

This clonotype was recorded many times. V usage is TRBV20-1 and J usage is TRBJ2-1, with TRBD2 matching over 7 bases. The germline V gene has CDR1 DFQATT and CDR2 SNEGSKA (reference sequence). The CDR3 spans 15 residues. V was pared by 3 bases and J by 2 bases, with 7 bases of the junction left unmatched. CDR3 residues: CSASWAGVTYNEQFF. The CDR3 coding sequence is TGCAGTGCTAGCTGGGCGGGGGTCACCTACAATGAGCAGTTCTTC.

The chain links TRBV7-2 to TRBJ2-1; D possibly corresponds to TRBD1 (6 bases). This CDR3 comprises 11 residues. V dropped 10 bases and J dropped 7 bases, with 11 bases sitting between them. The V gene's germline CDR1 is SGHTA and CDR2 FQGNSA. The CDR3 spells CAKLQGNEQFF. DNA for the CDR3: TGTGCCAAATTACAGGGAAATGAGCAGTTCTTC.

This chain uses TRBV12-3 or TRBV12-4 with TRBJ1-1; D gene unclear. V was cut by 2 bases and J by 4 bases, with 11 bases left in between. There are 14 residues in the CDR3. The CDR3 coding sequence is TGTGCCAGCAGTTTAATGAGGGAAGTCACTGAAGCTTTCTTT. This translates into CASSLMREVTEAFF.

This clonotype occurred a few times. The V gene is TRBV6-1, the J gene TRBJ2-7; D uncertain. V was trimmed by 4 bases and J by 4 bases, leaving 8 bases between them. Per germline, CDR1 MNHNS and CDR2 SASEGT. The CDR3 consists of 12 residues. The CDR3 loop is CASSGDTYEQYF. DNA of the CDR3: TGTGCCAGCAGTGGCGACACTTACGAGCAGTACTTC.

The V and J genes are TRBV19 and TRBJ1-5; TRBD1 matches 9 bases. The CDR3 extends over 15 amino acids. CDR1 is LNHDA, CDR2 SQIVND, per germline (reference sequence). J lost 6 bases, V lost 4 bases, and 7 bases had no gene match. The CDR3 sequence is CASSSLQGAVQPQHF. DNA for the CDR3: TGTGCCAGTAGTAGCCTACAGGGGGCGGTTCAGCCCCAGCATTTT.

This chain joins TRBV29-1 and TRBJ2-5, with D perhaps TRBD2 (6 bases). The germline gives CDR1 SQVTM, CDR2 ANQGSEA. The CDR3 contains 17 residues. V shed 2 bases and J shed 3 bases, with 22 bases lying between them. The DNA of the CDR3 is TGCAGCGTTGAAACCCCGGACTACCCAGTTGGGAAAGAGACCCAGTACTTC. As protein: CSVETPDYPVGKETQYF.

This clonotype was seen more than once but under ten times. V gene TRBV15 combines with J gene TRBJ1-1; TRBD1 matches at 9 bases. The ends lost 0 bases at V and 3 bases at J; junction bases unmatched: 5. CDR1 and CDR2 from the germline V gene are LNHNV and YYDKDF (reference sequence). The CDR3 length is 16 residues. CDR3 in amino acids: CATSRDGGQGYTEAFF. Here the CDR3 DNA reads TGTGCCACCAGCAGAGATGGGGGACAGGGATACACTGAAGCTTTCTTT.

The CDR3 reads CASSPGLAGDPTDTQYF. Written as DNA, the CDR3 is TGTGCCAGCAGCCCTGGACTAGCGGGGGACCCCACAGATACGCAGTATTTT. This chain uses TRBV4-2 with TRBJ2-3; TRBD2 agrees at 13 bases. Losses at the gene ends were 4 bases for V and 2 bases for J; bases not matched to a gene: 6. The CDR3 is made up of 17 amino acids. Germline V gene data show CDR1 as LGHNA and CDR2 as YNFKEQ.

This clonotype showed up just a few times. This sequence joins TRBV5-5 and TRBJ1-5; D is unresolved. Germline V gives CDR1 SGHKS, CDR2 YYEKEE (reference sequence). V gave up 2 bases and J gave up 2 bases, with 11 bases separating them. The CDR3 is made up of 15 amino acids. The CDR3 nucleotides read TGTGCCAGCAGCTTAAGGTTCGGAGGCAATCAGCCCCAGCATTTT. Residues: CASSLRFGGNQPQHF.

This clonotype appeared many times. The chain couples TRBV12-5 to TRBJ2-1; perhaps TRBD1 as D (5 bases). V dropped 3 bases and J dropped 4 bases, with 16 bases sitting between them. The CDR3 has 16 amino acids. CDR1 LGHNT and CDR2 FRNRAP come from the germline V gene. The CDR3 is CASGFSTDTTYNEQFF. The CDR3 nucleotides are TGTGCTAGTGGTTTTTCTACGGACACTACATACAATGAGCAGTTCTTC. The whole variable domain, remainder taken from reference TRBV12-5 and TRBJ2-1, is DARVTQTPRHKVTEMGQEVTMRCQPILGHNTVFWYRQTMMQGLELLAYFRNRAPLDDSGMPKDRFSAEMPDATLATLKIQPSEPRDSAVYFCASGFSTDTTYNEQFFGPGTRLTVL.

The chain employs TRBV20-1 and TRBJ1-2; 9 nucleotides align to TRBD1. The CDR3 covers 21 residues. The junction had 24 bases not matched to a gene; V was cut back by 1 base and J by 3 bases. Looked up from germline, CDR1 is DFQATT and CDR2 is SNEGSKA (reference sequence). This CDR3 is CSARGEFMKGQGQFNDYGYTF. CDR3 nucleotide sequence: TGCAGTGCTAGAGGAGAATTCATGAAAGGACAGGGGCAATTTAACGACTATGGCTACACCTTC.

The V and J genes are TRBV2 and TRBJ2-7; TRBD1 matches 9 bases. The V segment lost 6 bases and the J segment 4 bases; nucleotides outside the gene matches: 13. CDR1 is SNHLY and CDR2 is FYNNEI in the germline V gene. This CDR3 has 16 residues. The CDR3 coding sequence is TGTGCCAGCAGACCCCCGGGGGACAGGGTTCGGTACGAGCAGTACGTC. Its translation is CASRPPGDRVRYEQYV.

This clonotype was recorded many times. V is TRBV19 and J is TRBJ2-7; a weak D match, TRBD2 (6 bases). CDR1 is LNHDA, CDR2 SQIVND, per germline (reference sequence). V lost 9 bases, J lost 2 bases, and 14 bases lay in between. The CDR3 loop spans 13 amino acids. The CDR3 DNA is TGTGCCAGCAGCGCGGGGCCGACCTACGAGCAGTACTTC. It is translated as CASSAGPTYEQYF.

This clonotype came up a few times. The rearrangement joins TRBV20-1 to TRBJ2-5, with 12 bases matching TRBD2. V gave up 7 bases and J gave up 5 bases; unmatched junction bases: 11. The CDR3 spans 15 residues. Germline loops: CDR1 DFQATT, CDR2 SNEGSKA (reference sequence). This CDR3 reads CSVRTSGAPLETQYF. The CDR3 DNA reads TGCAGTGTCCGGACTAGCGGGGCCCCCCTGGAGACCCAGTACTTC.

The table lists this clonotype with a few counts. The chain couples TRBV2 to TRBJ2-1; 8 bases agree with TRBD1. V trimming: 4 bases; J trimming: 5 bases; junction bases outside the gene matches: 4. Per the germline V gene, CDR1 is SNHLY and CDR2 is FYNNEI. The CDR3 has 14 residues. The CDR3 sequence: CASSASGGHNEQFF. The CDR3 DNA sequence: TGTGCCAGCAGTGCCTCAGGGGGCCACAATGAGCAGTTCTTC.